The source of this T cell receptor beta chain is a study of blood T cell repertoires in COVID-19. Losses at the gene ends were 3 bases for V and 10 bases for J; bases not matched to a gene: 7. CDR1 is MDHEN and CDR2 is SYDVKM in the germline V gene. The CDR3 spans 15 residues. Sequencing used immunoSEQ multiplex PCR; TCRdb keeps in-frame clones, though not all of them. This table holds roughly 160,000 clones, around four fifths found once. The rearrangement joins TRBV28 to TRBJ2-1; 12 bases line up with TRBD1. This receptor was identified in a woman aged 80 or older with COVID-19, enrolled during active disease. Sequenced sample: peripheral blood. Here the CDR3 DNA reads TGTGCCAGCAGTTTGTTGGGACAGGGGGCGGGGGAGCAGTTCTTC. This sequence encodes CASSLLGQGAGEQFF. The full variable domain, completed using reference TRBV28 and TRBJ2-1, is DVKVTQSSRYLVKRTGEKVFLECVQDMDHENMFWYRQDPGLGLRLIYFSYDVKMKEKGDIPEGYSVSREKKERFSLILESASTNQTSMYLCASSLLGQGAGEQFFGPGTRLTVL.